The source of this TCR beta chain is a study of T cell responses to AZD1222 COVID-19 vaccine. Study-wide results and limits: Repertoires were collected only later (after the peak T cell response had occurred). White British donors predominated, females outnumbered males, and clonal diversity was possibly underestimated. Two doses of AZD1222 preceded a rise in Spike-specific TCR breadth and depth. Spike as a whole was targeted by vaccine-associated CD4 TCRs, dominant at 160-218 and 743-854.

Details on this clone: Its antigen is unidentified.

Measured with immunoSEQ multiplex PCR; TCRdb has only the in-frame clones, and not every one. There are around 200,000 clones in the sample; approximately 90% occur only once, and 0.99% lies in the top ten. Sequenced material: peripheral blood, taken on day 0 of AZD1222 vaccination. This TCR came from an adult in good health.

The CDR3, as DNA: TGTGCCAGCAGTGACAGGCCAAGGGGGGATCAGCCCCAGCATTTT. Residues: CASSDRPRGDQPQHF. The V and J genes are TRBV6-1 and TRBJ1-5, with a weak D call TRBD1 (6 bases). Looked up from germline, CDR1 is MNHNS and CDR2 is SASEGT. This CDR3 spans 15 amino acids. Trimming stripped 3 bases from V and 5 bases from J, with 14 bases between.